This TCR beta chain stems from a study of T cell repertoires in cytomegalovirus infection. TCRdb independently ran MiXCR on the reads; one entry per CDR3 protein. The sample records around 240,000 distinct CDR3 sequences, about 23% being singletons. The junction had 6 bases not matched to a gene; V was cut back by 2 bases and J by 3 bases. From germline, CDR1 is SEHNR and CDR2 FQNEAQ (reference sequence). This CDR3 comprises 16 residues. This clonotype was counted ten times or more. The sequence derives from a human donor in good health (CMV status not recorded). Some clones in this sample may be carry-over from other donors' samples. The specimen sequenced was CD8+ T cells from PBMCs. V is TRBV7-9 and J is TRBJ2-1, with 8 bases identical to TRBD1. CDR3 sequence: CASSLFSGGIYNEQFF. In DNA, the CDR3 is TGTGCCAGCAGCTTATTTTCAGGGGGCATCTACAATGAGCAGTTCTTC.